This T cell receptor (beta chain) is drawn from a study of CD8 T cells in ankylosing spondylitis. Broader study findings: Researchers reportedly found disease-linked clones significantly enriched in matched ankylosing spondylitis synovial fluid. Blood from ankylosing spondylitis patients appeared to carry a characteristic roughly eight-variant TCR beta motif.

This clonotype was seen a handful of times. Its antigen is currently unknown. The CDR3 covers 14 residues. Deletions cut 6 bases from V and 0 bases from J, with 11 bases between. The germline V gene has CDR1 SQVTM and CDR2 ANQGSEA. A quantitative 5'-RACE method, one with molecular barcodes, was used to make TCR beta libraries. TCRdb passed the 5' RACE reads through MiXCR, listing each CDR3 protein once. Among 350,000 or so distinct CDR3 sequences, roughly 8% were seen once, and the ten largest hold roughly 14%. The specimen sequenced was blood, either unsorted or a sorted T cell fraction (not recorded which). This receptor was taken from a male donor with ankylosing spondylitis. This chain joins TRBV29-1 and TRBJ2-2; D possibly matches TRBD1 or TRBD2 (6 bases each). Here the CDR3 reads CSVVGGANTGELFF. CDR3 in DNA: TGCAGCGTAGTCGGGGGCGCGAACACCGGGGAGCTGTTTTTT.